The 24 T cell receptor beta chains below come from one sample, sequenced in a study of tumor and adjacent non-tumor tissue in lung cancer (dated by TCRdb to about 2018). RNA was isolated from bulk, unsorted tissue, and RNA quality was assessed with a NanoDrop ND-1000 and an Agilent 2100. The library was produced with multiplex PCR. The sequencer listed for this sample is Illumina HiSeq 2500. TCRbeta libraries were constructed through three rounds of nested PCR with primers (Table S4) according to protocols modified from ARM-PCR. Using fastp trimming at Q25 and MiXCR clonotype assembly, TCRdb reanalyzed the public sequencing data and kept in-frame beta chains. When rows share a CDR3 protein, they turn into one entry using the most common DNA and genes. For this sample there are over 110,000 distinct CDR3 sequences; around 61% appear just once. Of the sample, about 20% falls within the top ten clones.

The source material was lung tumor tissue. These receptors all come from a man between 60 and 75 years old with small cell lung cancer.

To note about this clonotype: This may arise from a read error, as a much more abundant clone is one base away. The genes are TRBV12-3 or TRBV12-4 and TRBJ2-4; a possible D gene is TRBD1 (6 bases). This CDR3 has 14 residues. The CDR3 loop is CVSSPQGTKNIQYF. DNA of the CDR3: TGTGTCAGCAGCCCACAGGGAACCAAAAACATTCAGTACTTC.

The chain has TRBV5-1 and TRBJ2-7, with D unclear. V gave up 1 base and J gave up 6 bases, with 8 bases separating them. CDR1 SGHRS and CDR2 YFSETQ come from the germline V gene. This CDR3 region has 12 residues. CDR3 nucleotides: TGCGCCAGCAGCTTGCAAGGCGTCGAGCAGTACTTC. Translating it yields CASSLQGVEQYF.

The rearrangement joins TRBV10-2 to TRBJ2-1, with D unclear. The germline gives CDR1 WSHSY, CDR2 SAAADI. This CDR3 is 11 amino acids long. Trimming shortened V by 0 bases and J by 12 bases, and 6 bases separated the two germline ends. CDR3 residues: CASSESTWQFF. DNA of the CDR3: TGCGCCAGCAGTGAGTCGACTTGGCAGTTCTTC.

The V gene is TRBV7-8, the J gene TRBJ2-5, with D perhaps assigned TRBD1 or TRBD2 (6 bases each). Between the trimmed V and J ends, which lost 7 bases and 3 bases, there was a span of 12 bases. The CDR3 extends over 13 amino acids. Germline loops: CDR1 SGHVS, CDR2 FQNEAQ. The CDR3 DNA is TGTGCCAGCATCGCCGGGGGCGAAGAGACCCAGTACTTC. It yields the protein CASIAGGEETQYF.

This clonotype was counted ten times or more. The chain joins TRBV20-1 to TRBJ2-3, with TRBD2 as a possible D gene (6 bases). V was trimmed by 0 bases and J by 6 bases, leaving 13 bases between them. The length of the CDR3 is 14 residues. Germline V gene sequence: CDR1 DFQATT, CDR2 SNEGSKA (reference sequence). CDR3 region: CSARDIGTGDTQYF. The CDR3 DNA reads TGCAGTGCTAGAGATATCGGGACTGGGGATACGCAGTATTTT.

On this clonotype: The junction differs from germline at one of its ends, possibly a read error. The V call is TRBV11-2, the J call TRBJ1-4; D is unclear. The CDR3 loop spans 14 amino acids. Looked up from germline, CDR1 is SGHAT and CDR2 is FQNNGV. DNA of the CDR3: TGTCCCAGCGGCTTCGCGGCAGGCCTTGAAAAACTGTTTTTT. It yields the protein CPSGFAAGLEKLFF. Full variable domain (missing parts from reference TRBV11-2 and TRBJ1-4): EAGVAQSPRYKIIEKRQSVAFWCNPISGHATLYWYQQILGQGPKLLIQFQNNGVVDDSQLPKDRFSAERLKGVDSTLKIQPAKLEDSAVYLCPSGFAAGLEKLFFGSGTQLSVL.

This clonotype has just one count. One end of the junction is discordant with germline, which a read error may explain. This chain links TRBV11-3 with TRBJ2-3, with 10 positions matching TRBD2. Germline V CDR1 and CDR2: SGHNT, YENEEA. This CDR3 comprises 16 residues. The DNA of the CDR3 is TGTGTCAGCAGCAGCGGGCTAGCGGGAGTAAGAGATACGCAGTATTTT. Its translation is CVSSSGLAGVRDTQYF.

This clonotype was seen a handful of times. The CDR3: CASTRDTITGELFF. CDR3 nucleotides: TGTGCCAGCACCCGGGACACAATTACGGGGGAGCTGTTTTTT. The chain carries TRBV6-5 and TRBJ2-2; D is perhaps TRBD1 (6 bases). There are 14 residues in the CDR3. The ends were cut back, 7 bases at V and 8 bases at J, with 17 bases in the middle. The germline CDR1 and CDR2 sequences are MNHEY and SVGAGI.

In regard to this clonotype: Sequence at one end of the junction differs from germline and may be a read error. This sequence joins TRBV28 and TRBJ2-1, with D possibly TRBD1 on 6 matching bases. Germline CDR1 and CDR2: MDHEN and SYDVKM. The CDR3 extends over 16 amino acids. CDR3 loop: CASSPHRESSYNKQFF. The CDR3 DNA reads TGTGCCAGCAGTCCACACAGGGAGAGCTCCTACAATAAGCAGTTCTTC.

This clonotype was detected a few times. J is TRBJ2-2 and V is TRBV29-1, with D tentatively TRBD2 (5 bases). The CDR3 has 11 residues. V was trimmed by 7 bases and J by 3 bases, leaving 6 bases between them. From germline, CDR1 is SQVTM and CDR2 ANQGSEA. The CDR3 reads CSGGDTGELFF. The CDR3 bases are TGCAGCGGGGGAGACACCGGGGAGCTGTTTTTT.

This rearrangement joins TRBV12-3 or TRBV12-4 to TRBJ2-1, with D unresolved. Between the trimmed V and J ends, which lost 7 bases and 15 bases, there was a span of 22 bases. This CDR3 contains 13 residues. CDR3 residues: CASTFPSGRDMFF. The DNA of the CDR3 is TGTGCCAGCACTTTCCCCTCGGGCCGCGATATGTTCTTC.

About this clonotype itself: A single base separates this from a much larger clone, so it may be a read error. CDR3 coding DNA: TGCAGTGCTAGGGATTTTCGGGAGGGGAATGAGCAGTTCTTC. This translates into CSARDFREGNEQFF. The rearrangement uses TRBV20-1 and TRBJ2-1; 8 positions match TRBD2. The V and J ends lost 3 bases and 7 bases, in that order; junction bases with no gene match: 8. The CDR3 is 14 residues long. The germline gives CDR1 DFQATT, CDR2 SNEGSKA (reference sequence).

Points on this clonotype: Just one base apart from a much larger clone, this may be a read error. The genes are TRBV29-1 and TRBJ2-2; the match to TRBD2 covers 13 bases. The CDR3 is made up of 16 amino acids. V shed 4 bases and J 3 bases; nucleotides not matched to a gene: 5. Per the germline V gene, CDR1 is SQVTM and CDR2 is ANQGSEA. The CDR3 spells CSVAGTSGNYTGELFF. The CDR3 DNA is TGCAGCGTTGCCGGGACTAGCGGGAACTACACCGGGGAGCTGTTTTTT.

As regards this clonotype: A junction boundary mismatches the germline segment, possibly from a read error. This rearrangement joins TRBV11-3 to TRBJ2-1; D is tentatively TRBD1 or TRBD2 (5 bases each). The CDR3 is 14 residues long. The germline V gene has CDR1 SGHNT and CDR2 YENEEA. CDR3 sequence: CASRRGGGHNEQFF. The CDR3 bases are TGTGCCAGCAGGAGGGGTGGTGGGCACAATGAGCAGTTCTTT.

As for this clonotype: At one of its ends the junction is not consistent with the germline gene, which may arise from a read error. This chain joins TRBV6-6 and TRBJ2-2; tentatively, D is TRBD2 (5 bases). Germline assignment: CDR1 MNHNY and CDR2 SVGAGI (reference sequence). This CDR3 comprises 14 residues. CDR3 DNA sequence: TGTGCCAGCATGACTATCTCGAACACCGTGGAGCTGTTTTTT. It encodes CASMTISNTVELFF.

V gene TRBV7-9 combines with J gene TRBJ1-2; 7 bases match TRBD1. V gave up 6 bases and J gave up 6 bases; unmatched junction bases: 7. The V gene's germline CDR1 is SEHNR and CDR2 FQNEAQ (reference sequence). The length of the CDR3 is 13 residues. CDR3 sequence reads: CASRLTGENGYTF. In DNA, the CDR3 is TGTGCCAGCAGGCTTACAGGGGAAAATGGCTACACCTTC.

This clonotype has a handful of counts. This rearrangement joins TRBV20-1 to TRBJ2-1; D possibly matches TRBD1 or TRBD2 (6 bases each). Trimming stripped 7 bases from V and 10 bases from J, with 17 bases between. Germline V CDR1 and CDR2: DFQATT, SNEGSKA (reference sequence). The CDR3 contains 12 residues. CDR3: CSVRGDGGEQFF. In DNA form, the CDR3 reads TGCAGTGTTAGGGGGGACGGCGGCGAGCAGTTCTTC.

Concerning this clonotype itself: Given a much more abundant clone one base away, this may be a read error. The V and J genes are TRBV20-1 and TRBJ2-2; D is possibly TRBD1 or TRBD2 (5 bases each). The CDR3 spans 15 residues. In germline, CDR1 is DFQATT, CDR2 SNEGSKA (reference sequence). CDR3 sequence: CSANLEGVGTGDLFF. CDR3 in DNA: TGCAGTGCTAATCTGGAAGGAGTAGGGACCGGGGATCTGTTTTTT.

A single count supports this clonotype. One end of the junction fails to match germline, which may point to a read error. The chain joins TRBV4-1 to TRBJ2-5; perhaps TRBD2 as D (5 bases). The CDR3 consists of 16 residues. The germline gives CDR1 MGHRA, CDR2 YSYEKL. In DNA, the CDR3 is TGCGCCAACAGCTCGATGGTGCGGGTGGCAAGCGAGACCCAGTACTTC. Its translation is CANSSMVRVASETQYF.

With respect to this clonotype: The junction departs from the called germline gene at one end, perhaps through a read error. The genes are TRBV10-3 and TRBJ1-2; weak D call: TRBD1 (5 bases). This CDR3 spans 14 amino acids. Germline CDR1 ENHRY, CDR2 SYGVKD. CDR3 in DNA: TGTGCCATCAGTGATATTGGACAAAGCTATGACTACACCTTC. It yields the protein CAISDIGQSYDYTF.

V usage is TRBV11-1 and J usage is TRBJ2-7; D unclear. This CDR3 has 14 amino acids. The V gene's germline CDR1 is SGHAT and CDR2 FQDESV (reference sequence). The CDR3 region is CASSLVRNSYQQYV. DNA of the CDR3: TGTGCCAGCAGCTTAGTACGGAACTCCTACCAGCAGTACGTC.

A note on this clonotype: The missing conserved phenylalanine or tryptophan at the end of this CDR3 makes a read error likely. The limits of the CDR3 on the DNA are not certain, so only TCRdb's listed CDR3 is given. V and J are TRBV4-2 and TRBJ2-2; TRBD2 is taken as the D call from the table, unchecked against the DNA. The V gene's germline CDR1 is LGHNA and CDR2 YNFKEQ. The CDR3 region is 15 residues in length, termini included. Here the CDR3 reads CASKLAGDDGGELYP.

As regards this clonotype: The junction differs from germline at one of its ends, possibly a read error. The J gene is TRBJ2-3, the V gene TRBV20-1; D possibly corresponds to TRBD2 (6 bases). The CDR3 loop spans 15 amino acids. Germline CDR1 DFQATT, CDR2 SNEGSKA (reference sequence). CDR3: CSAKDRRRARDTQYF. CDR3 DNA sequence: TGCAGTGCTAAGGATCGGAGGAGGGCCAGAGATACACAGTATTTT.

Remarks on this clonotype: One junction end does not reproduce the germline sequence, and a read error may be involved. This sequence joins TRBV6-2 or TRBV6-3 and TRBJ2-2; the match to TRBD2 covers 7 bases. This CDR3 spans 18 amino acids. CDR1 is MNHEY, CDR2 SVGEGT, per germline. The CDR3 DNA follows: TGTGCCAGCAACTACCCTAGCGGTCTCAGTGGAAACACCGGGGAGCTGTTATTT. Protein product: CASNYPSGLSGNTGELLF.